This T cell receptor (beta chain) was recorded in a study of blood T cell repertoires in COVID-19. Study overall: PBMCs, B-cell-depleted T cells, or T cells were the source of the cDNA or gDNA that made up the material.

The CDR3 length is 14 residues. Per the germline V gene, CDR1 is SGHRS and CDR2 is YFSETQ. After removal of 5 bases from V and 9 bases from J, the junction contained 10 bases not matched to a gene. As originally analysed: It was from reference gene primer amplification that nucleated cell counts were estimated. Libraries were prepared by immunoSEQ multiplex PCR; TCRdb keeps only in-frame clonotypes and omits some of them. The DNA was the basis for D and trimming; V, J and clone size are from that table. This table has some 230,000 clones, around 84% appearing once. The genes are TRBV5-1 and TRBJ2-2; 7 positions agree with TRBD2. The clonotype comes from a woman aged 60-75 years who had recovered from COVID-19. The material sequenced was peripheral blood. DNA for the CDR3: TGCGCCAGCAGGTTGCCCGAGACTAGCAGGGAGCTGTTTTTT. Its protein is CASRLPETSRELFF.